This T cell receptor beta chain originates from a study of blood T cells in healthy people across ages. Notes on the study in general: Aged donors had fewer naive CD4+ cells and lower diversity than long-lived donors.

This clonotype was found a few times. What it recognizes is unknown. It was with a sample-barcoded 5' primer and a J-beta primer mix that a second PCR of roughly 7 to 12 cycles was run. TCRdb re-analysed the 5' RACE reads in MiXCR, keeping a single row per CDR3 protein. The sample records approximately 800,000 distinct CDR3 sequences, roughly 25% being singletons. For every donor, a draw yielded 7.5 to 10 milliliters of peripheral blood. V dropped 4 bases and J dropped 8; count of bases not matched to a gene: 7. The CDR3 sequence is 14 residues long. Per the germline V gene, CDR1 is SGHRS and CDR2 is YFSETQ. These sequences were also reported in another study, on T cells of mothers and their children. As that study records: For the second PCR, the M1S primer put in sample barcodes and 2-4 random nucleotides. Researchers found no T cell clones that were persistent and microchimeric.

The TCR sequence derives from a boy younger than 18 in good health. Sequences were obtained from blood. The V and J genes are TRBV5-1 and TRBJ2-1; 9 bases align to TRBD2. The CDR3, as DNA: TGCGCCAGCAGCCCGCGGGAGGGAGCGGATGAGCAGTTCTTC. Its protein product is CASSPREGADEQFF.